Listed below are T cell receptor beta chains from one sample, sequenced in a study of CD8+CD57+ T cells in acquired aplastic anemia. TCRdb re-analysed the reads in MiXCR, keeping a single row per CDR3 protein. In the table there are 150,000 to 200,000 distinct CDR3 sequences, around 48% of which are singletons. The specimen was sorted CD4+, CD8+, or CD8+CD57+ T cells (not recorded which) from PBMCs. The receptors originated from a human donor with aplastic anemia. Each CDR3 is given with its conserved first and last residue. D genes are given only for firm matches. Not all rows give a size; the values are once, few, many and, for expanded clones, a class.

abundance: NA
d_gene: NA
v_gene: TRBV20-1
j_gene: TRBJ1-6
CDR3nt: TGCAGTGCTTACAGGGTTATTTCCCCCCTCCTCCCCCTCCACTTT
CDR3aa: CSAYRVISPLLPLHF

abundance: NA
d_gene: NA
v_gene: TRBV5-1
j_gene: TRBJ2-7
CDR3nt: TGCGCCAGCAGCTTCAGGGACGAGCAGTACTTC
CDR3aa: CASSFRDEQYF

abundance: NA
d_gene: NA
v_gene: TRBV2
j_gene: TRBJ2-1
CDR3nt: TGTGCCAGCAGCGGCTCAACACATGAGCAGTTCTTC
CDR3aa: CASSGSTHEQFF

abundance: NA
d_gene: NA
v_gene: TRBV2
j_gene: TRBJ2-5
CDR3nt: TGTGCCAGTGCGGGTTCCCCCGGTGGAGAGACCCAGTACTTC
CDR3aa: CASAGSPGGETQYF

abundance: few
d_gene: NA
v_gene: TRBV30
j_gene: TRBJ2-7
CDR3nt: TGTGCCTGGACCGGCCCCACAGCCCGTACGGGCGAGCAGTACTTC
CDR3aa: CAWTGPTARTGEQYF

abundance: few
d_gene: TRBD1
v_gene: TRBV11-3
j_gene: TRBJ2-7
CDR3nt: TGTGCCAGCAGCCTGGGGACAGAATACGAGCAGTACTTC
CDR3aa: CASSLGTEYEQYF

abundance: many
d_gene: NA
v_gene: TRBV5-1
j_gene: TRBJ2-7
CDR3nt: TGCGCCAGCAGCTTAGAACAGGGTCGCGAGCAGTACTTC
CDR3aa: CASSLEQGREQYF

abundance: NA
d_gene: NA
v_gene: TRBV6-1
j_gene: TRBJ2-7
CDR3nt: TGTGCCAGCAGTCTTTCGGGATGGCAGGCTGACGGGCAGTACTTC
CDR3aa: CASSLSGWQADGQYF

abundance: NA
d_gene: TRBD2
v_gene: TRBV9
j_gene: TRBJ2-7
CDR3nt: TGTGCCAGCAGCGCCAGTGGGGGGGGTACCTACGAGCAGTACTTC
CDR3aa: CASSASGGGTYEQYF

abundance: NA
d_gene: TRBD2
v_gene: TRBV9
j_gene: TRBJ2-3
CDR3nt: TGTGCCAGCAGCGTAGGAGCGGGGTACATGGATACGCAGTATTTT
CDR3aa: CASSVGAGYMDTQYF

abundance: NA
d_gene: TRBD1
v_gene: TRBV11-1
j_gene: TRBJ2-1
CDR3nt: TGTGCCAGCAGCTTCCCAGACAGGGCGCACAATGAGCAGTTCTTC
CDR3aa: CASSFPDRAHNEQFF

abundance: NA
d_gene: NA
v_gene: TRBV7-6
j_gene: TRBJ1-1
CDR3nt: TGTGCCAGCAGCCCTCAGGGAGGGACTGAAGCTTTCTTT
CDR3aa: CASSPQGGTEAFF

abundance: NA
d_gene: NA
v_gene: TRBV9
j_gene: TRBJ2-6
CDR3nt: TGTGCCAGCAGCGTAGGAATAGGTAGCAGCCCTGGGGCCAACGTCCTGACTTTC
CDR3aa: CASSVGIGSSPGANVLTF

abundance: once
d_gene: TRBD1
v_gene: TRBV5-4
j_gene: TRBJ1-2
CDR3nt: TGTGCCAGCAGCTTGGCTTGGGGGTTTCATGACAGGGAGTCTGGCTACACCTTC
CDR3aa: CASSLAWGFHDRESGYTF

abundance: NA
d_gene: TRBD2
v_gene: TRBV2
j_gene: TRBJ2-7
CDR3nt: TGTGCCAGCAGTGAGAGGACTAGCGTTTACGAGCAGTACTTC
CDR3aa: CASSERTSVYEQYF

abundance: NA
d_gene: NA
v_gene: TRBV27
j_gene: TRBJ2-5
CDR3nt: TGTGCCAGCAGTTTATCAGGGGCTGGAGAGACCCAGTACTTC
CDR3aa: CASSLSGAGETQYF